Each of the 3 T cell receptor beta chains below was sequenced from the same sample in a study of shared clonotypes between healthy human individuals. Sequenced by immunoSEQ multiplex PCR; TCRdb stores in-frame clones only, minus some. In the table there are 470,000 or so clones, 70% to 80% of which are singletons. Material: PBMCs. The origin of the receptors is a woman in her forties in good health. Some clones in this sample may be carry-over from other donors' samples.

The chain couples TRBV7-2 to TRBJ2-3, with a weak D call TRBD2 (5 bases). V lost 5 bases to trimming and J lost 2 bases, with 8 bases between them. Germline V lookup: CDR1 SGHTA, CDR2 FQGNSA. This CDR3 comprises 13 residues. This CDR3 reads CASSREFTDTQYF. CDR3 bases: TGTGCCAGCAGCAGGGAGTTCACAGATACGCAGTATTTT.

The chain is built from TRBV11-2 and TRBJ2-7, with 7 bases aligning to TRBD1. Germline loops: CDR1 SGHAT, CDR2 FQNNGV. With V trimmed by 5 bases and J by 3 bases, 16 bases remained unmatched. The CDR3 has 17 amino acids. The DNA of the CDR3 is TGTGCCAGCAGCCGCCGGACAGGCCTGATCCTAAACTACGAGCAGTACTTC. This encodes CASSRRTGLILNYEQYF.

The V and J genes are TRBV7-9 and TRBJ1-4, with 7 bases identical to TRBD1. Germline lookup yields CDR1 SEHNR and CDR2 FQNEAQ (reference sequence). CDR3 length: 15 amino acids. Trimming cost V 5 bases and J 8 bases; bases outside gene matches: 11. The CDR3 DNA reads as TGTGCCAGCAGCCCTGAGGGGGCAGGGTGGGAAAAACTGTTTTTT. It specifies CASSPEGAGWEKLFF.